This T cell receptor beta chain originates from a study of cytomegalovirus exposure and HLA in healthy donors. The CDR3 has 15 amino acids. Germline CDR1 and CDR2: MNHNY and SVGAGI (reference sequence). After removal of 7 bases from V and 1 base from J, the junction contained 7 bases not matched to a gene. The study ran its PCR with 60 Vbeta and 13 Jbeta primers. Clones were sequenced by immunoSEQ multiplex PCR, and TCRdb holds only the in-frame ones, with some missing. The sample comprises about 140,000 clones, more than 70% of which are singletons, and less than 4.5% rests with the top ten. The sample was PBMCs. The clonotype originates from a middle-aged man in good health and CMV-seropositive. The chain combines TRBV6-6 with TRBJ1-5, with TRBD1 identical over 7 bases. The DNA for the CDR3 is TGTGCCAGCATGGTCACGGGACAGAGCAATCAGCCCCAGCATTTT. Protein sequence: CASMVTGQSNQPQHF.